What follows are 19 T cell receptor beta chains derived from one specimen sequenced in a study of T cell responses to AZD1222 COVID-19 vaccine. The table came from immunoSEQ multiplex PCR; TCRdb's copy has only in-frame clones and leaves some out. The table lists over 140,000 clones. The sequencing input was peripheral blood. These receptors were taken from an adult in good health.

The gene calls are TRBV7-9 and TRBJ1-3; TRBD1 matches at 10 bases. With V trimmed by 3 bases and J by 7 bases, 12 bases remained unmatched. CDR3 length equals 17 residues. Germline values: CDR1 SEHNR, CDR2 FQNEAQ (reference sequence). DNA for the CDR3: TGTGCCAGCAGCTTCCCTCCCCGACAGGGGGCGGGGAACACCATATATTTT. Encoded protein: CASSFPPRQGAGNTIYF.

The V call is TRBV2, the J call TRBJ1-1; weak D call: TRBD1 (6 bases). Trimming removed 5 bases at V and 8 bases at J, with 21 bases between. The CDR3 extends over 15 amino acids. CDR1 is SNHLY and CDR2 is FYNNEI in the germline V gene. For the CDR3, the DNA is TGTGCCAGCAGTCTTTCGGACAGAGTCGGCCCCGAAGCTTTCTTT. The encoded protein is CASSLSDRVGPEAFF.

V and J are TRBV25-1 and TRBJ1-3, with D possibly matching TRBD1 (5 bases). V was trimmed by 1 base and J by 3 bases, leaving 13 bases between them. Looked up from germline, CDR1 is MGHDK and CDR2 is SYGVNS. This CDR3 spans 16 amino acids. CDR3 sequence (DNA): TGTGCCAGCAGTGAATTTAGGGGCATGTTTGGAAACACCATATATTTT. Amino acids: CASSEFRGMFGNTIYF.

This chain joins TRBV19 and TRBJ1-4; the D is unclear. The germline V gene has CDR1 LNHDA and CDR2 SQIVND (reference sequence). The CDR3 is made up of 16 amino acids. Between the trimmed V and J ends, which lost 0 bases and 5 bases, there was a span of 13 bases. CDR3 loop: CASSIDLGRNNEKLFF. The CDR3 DNA reads as TGTGCCAGTAGTATAGATTTAGGCAGGAACAATGAAAAACTGTTTTTT.

V and J are TRBV6-4 and TRBJ2-2; 9 bases fit TRBD1. The CDR3 is 14 amino acids. CDR1 MRHNA and CDR2 SNTAGT come from the germline V gene. Trimming removed 3 bases from V and 6 bases from J; junction bases left unmatched: 2. The CDR3 region has the DNA TGTGCCAGCAGTGAACAGGGGGCCCCCGGGGAGCTGTTTTTT. It translates to CASSEQGAPGELFF.

This rearrangement joins TRBV25-1 to TRBJ1-6; 7 bases are shared with TRBD1. The CDR3 has 16 residues. Germline CDR1 is MGHDK and CDR2 is SYGVNS. Trimming at V came to 4 bases and at J to 10 bases, leaving 13 bases not matched to a gene. CDR3 nucleotide sequence: TGTGCCAGCAGTGGCCCCGACCTCCGGGACAGCTCACCCCTCCACTTT. Translating it yields CASSGPDLRDSSPLHF.

V gene TRBV12-3 or TRBV12-4 combines with J gene TRBJ1-5; the D is unclear. CDR3 length: 13 amino acids. Trimming took off 2 bases at V and 5 bases at J, with 7 bases between the two ends. The DNA for the CDR3 is TGTGCCAGCAGTTTATCGGTAGATCAGCCCCAGCATTTT. This sequence encodes CASSLSVDQPQHF.

This rearrangement joins TRBV6-5 to TRBJ1-2, with a weak D call TRBD1 (5 bases). The CDR3 totals 13 residues. Germline V gene lookup returns CDR1 MNHEY and CDR2 SVGAGI. The V end was cut by 2 bases, the J end by 8 bases, with 12 bases between. CDR3 DNA: TGTGCCAGCAGTTACCCAGGGTTCAAAGGCTACACCTTC. Translated: CASSYPGFKGYTF.

CDR3 region: CASTLEGRGNTEAFF. CDR3 DNA sequence: TGTGCCAGCACCCTCGAGGGGCGCGGGAACACTGAAGCTTTCTTT. V is TRBV6-5 and J is TRBJ1-1; D may be TRBD1 (5 bases). V was cut by 7 bases and J by 1 base, with 16 bases left in between. Germline V gene sequence: CDR1 MNHEY, CDR2 SVGAGI. The length of the CDR3 is 15 residues.

The chain recombines TRBV6-5 with TRBJ2-7, with D perhaps TRBD1 (6 bases). Germline assignment: CDR1 MNHEY and CDR2 SVGAGI. With 0 bases removed from V and 5 bases from J, the gap between germline ends came to 17 bases. This CDR3 region has 16 residues. DNA for the CDR3: TGTGCCAGCAGTTACTCGAACCAGGGGATTTCCCACGAGCAGTACTTC. The encoded protein is CASSYSNQGISHEQYF.

The chain carries TRBV5-1 and TRBJ2-1, with 8 bases that match TRBD2. Trimming removed 0 bases from V and 4 bases from J; junction bases left unmatched: 6. This CDR3 has 16 residues. Germline-derived CDR1 and CDR2 are SGHRS and YFSETQ. CDR3: CASSLGASGWYNEQFF. CDR3 DNA: TGCGCCAGCAGCTTGGGGGCTAGCGGGTGGTACAATGAGCAGTTCTTC. The full variable domain, its missing parts supplied by reference TRBV5-1 and TRBJ2-1, is KAGVTQTPRYLIKTRGQQVTLSCSPISGHRSVSWYQQTPGQGLQFLFEYFSETQRNKGNFPGRFSGRQFSNSRSEMNVSTLELGDSALYLCASSLGASGWYNEQFFGPGTRLTVL.

CDR3 sequence reads: CASSEVGRNTEAFF. The CDR3 coding sequence is TGTGCCAGCAGTGAGGTGGGCAGGAACACTGAAGCTTTCTTT. This chain uses TRBV2 with TRBJ1-1; D uncertain. V lost 3 bases and J 1 base, leaving 9 bases between the germline ends. The CDR3 sequence is 14 residues long. Germline CDR1 and CDR2: SNHLY and FYNNEI. Complete variable domain (other parts from reference TRBV2 and TRBJ1-1): EPEVTQTPSHQVTQMGQEVILRCVPISNHLYFYWYRQILGQKVEFLVSFYNNEISEKSEIFDDQFSVERPDGSNFTLKIRSTKLEDSAMYFCASSEVGRNTEAFFGQGTRLTVV.

V is TRBV25-1 and J is TRBJ1-2; weak D call: TRBD1 (5 bases). V was shortened by 5 bases and J by 4 bases, with 8 bases between the two germline ends. The CDR3 runs 12 residues. Germline CDR1 is MGHDK and CDR2 is SYGVNS. DNA for the CDR3: TGTGCCAGCAGTCGGGGGGGCTATGGCTACACCTTC. Its translation: CASSRGGYGYTF.

The rearrangement links TRBV9 to TRBJ1-2, with TRBD1 matching over 10 bases. The trim removed 3 bases at V and 5 bases at J, leaving 7 bases unmatched. The germline gives CDR1 SGDLS, CDR2 YYNGEE. The CDR3 extends over 15 amino acids. The CDR3 sequence: CASSGGTGDWYGYTF. The CDR3 coding sequence is TGTGCCAGCAGCGGAGGGACAGGGGATTGGTATGGCTACACCTTC.

CDR3: CASSLDGESGYGYTF. In DNA form, the CDR3 reads TGTGCCAGCAGCTTAGATGGCGAATCCGGGTATGGCTACACCTTC. J is TRBJ1-2 and V is TRBV7-2; D call uncertain. The CDR3 spans 15 residues. The V gene lost 1 base and the J gene lost 5 bases, with 14 bases spanning the gap. The germline gives CDR1 SGHTA, CDR2 FQGNSA.

The V and J genes are TRBV5-1 and TRBJ1-1; no clear D gene. The germline CDR1 and CDR2 sequences are SGHRS and YFSETQ. V lost 4 bases and J 3 bases, leaving 19 bases between the germline ends. The CDR3 extends over 16 amino acids. Here the CDR3 DNA reads TGCGCCAGCAGCGACCCCGAACGCGGCGGTGACACTGAAGCTTTCTTT. This translates into CASSDPERGGDTEAFF.

J is TRBJ2-1 and V is TRBV30; TRBD2 matches 8 bases. V trimming: 4 bases; J trimming: 10 bases; junction bases outside the gene matches: 12. Germline CDR1 and CDR2: GTSNPN and SVGIG (reference sequence). The CDR3 totals 14 residues. The CDR3 DNA sequence: TGTGCCTGGAACACCGGGACTAGTAATAAGGAGCAGTTCTTC. Encoded protein: CAWNTGTSNKEQFF.

The chain is built from TRBV28 and TRBJ1-6; no firm D call. Germline assignment: CDR1 MDHEN and CDR2 SYDVKM. Trimming stripped 4 bases from V and 6 bases from J, with 4 bases between. The CDR3 length is 12 residues. CDR3 coding DNA: TGTGCCAGCAGTTCGGGTAATTCACCCCTCCACTTT. Translated: CASSSGNSPLHF.

The chain uses TRBV19 and TRBJ1-5, with a weak D call TRBD1 (6 bases). The germline gives CDR1 LNHDA, CDR2 SQIVND (reference sequence). CDR3 length equals 13 residues. The V gene lost 7 bases and the J gene lost 7 bases, with 14 bases spanning the gap. CDR3 bases: TGTGCCAGTATGGGGACAACAGGGCAGCCCCAGCATTTT. Translated, it gives CASMGTTGQPQHF.